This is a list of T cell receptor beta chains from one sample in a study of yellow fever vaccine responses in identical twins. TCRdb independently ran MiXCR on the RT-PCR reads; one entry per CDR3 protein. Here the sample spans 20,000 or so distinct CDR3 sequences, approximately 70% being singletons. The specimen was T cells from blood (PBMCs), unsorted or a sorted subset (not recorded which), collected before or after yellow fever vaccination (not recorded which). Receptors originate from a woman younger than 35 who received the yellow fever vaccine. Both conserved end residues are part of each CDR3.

CDR3aa: CASTTFAGGRYEQFF
j_gene: TRBJ2-1
v_gene: TRBV13

CDR3aa: CASSPQLAGTDTQYF
j_gene: TRBJ2-3
v_gene: TRBV18

CDR3aa: CASSQLGYGADTQYF
j_gene: TRBJ2-3
v_gene: TRBV4-2

CDR3aa: CASSFTANEQFF
j_gene: TRBJ2-1
v_gene: TRBV12-3/TRBV12-4

CDR3aa: CASSQRSGTASTDTQYF
j_gene: TRBJ2-3
v_gene: TRBV4-1

CDR3aa: CASRAGETQYF
j_gene: TRBJ2-5
v_gene: TRBV2

CDR3aa: CASSPRDRALEETQYF
j_gene: TRBJ2-5
v_gene: TRBV18

CDR3aa: CSAPGQGRSYGYTF
j_gene: TRBJ1-2
v_gene: TRBV20-1

CDR3aa: CASSLDWNNEQFF
j_gene: TRBJ2-1
v_gene: TRBV5-1

CDR3aa: CASSQDRGYGYTF
j_gene: TRBJ1-2
v_gene: TRBV4-2

CDR3aa: CAITGTGGGAEAFF
j_gene: TRBJ1-1
v_gene: TRBV10-3

CDR3aa: CASSPRRTGGGNTEAFF
j_gene: TRBJ1-1
v_gene: TRBV18

CDR3aa: CASSQTGRSSYEQYF
j_gene: TRBJ2-7
v_gene: TRBV14

CDR3aa: CASSIRRTNTDTQYF
j_gene: TRBJ2-3
v_gene: TRBV18

CDR3aa: CSVAAGTGANVLTF
j_gene: TRBJ2-6
v_gene: TRBV29-1

CDR3aa: CSADGRYNEQFF
j_gene: TRBJ2-1
v_gene: TRBV20-1

CDR3aa: CASSIRGQDNYEQYF
j_gene: TRBJ2-7
v_gene: TRBV19

CDR3aa: CASSSTDDEQFF
j_gene: TRBJ2-1
v_gene: TRBV2

CDR3aa: CASSQRSGGLYNEQFF
j_gene: TRBJ2-1
v_gene: TRBV3-1

CDR3aa: CASSPVGTGANVLTF
j_gene: TRBJ2-6
v_gene: TRBV18

CDR3aa: CASSRQVPSYNSPLHF
j_gene: TRBJ1-6
v_gene: TRBV16

CDR3aa: CSAELGVGYGYTF
j_gene: TRBJ1-2
v_gene: TRBV20-1

CDR3aa: CASSLQLAGQYQETQYF
j_gene: TRBJ2-5
v_gene: TRBV7-9

CDR3aa: CASSADGMGSPLHF
j_gene: TRBJ1-6
v_gene: TRBV6-1

CDR3aa: CASGRLRRETQYF
j_gene: TRBJ2-5
v_gene: TRBV13

CDR3aa: CASSLVPSPTGNTIYF
j_gene: TRBJ1-3
v_gene: TRBV12-3/TRBV12-4

CDR3aa: CASSPEQGLVFRDTQYF
j_gene: TRBJ2-3
v_gene: TRBV11-3

CDR3aa: CSARKQVNTEAFF
j_gene: TRBJ1-1
v_gene: TRBV20-1

CDR3aa: CASCTVRAGASPLHF
j_gene: TRBJ1-6
v_gene: TRBV21-1

CDR3aa: CASSISKDEQFF
j_gene: TRBJ2-1
v_gene: TRBV19

CDR3aa: CASGAAHNEQFF
j_gene: TRBJ2-1
v_gene: TRBV7-9

CDR3aa: CASSLNRGKDTGELFF
j_gene: TRBJ2-2
v_gene: TRBV5-4

CDR3aa: CASSLHRGSNEQFF
j_gene: TRBJ2-1
v_gene: TRBV5-6

CDR3aa: CASSPGRVQNEQFF
j_gene: TRBJ2-1
v_gene: TRBV18

CDR3aa: CASSPTGANTEAFF
j_gene: TRBJ1-1
v_gene: TRBV18

CDR3aa: CASSFSGAQFYGYTF
j_gene: TRBJ1-2
v_gene: TRBV11-2

CDR3aa: CASSSWATYEQYF
j_gene: TRBJ2-7
v_gene: TRBV4-1

CDR3aa: CASSLAEGHQGGTF
j_gene: TRBJ1-2
v_gene: TRBV5-5

CDR3aa: CASTTGVSRGPGEQFF
j_gene: TRBJ2-1
v_gene: TRBV11-3

CDR3aa: CASRNSVSSYNEQFF
j_gene: TRBJ2-1
v_gene: TRBV27

CDR3aa: CASSESRPGDEQYF
j_gene: TRBJ2-7
v_gene: TRBV10-1

CDR3aa: CASSLWGEEKLFF
j_gene: TRBJ1-4
v_gene: TRBV28

CDR3aa: CASSLTSGNSYNEQFF
j_gene: TRBJ2-1
v_gene: TRBV11-3

CDR3aa: CASSPETEAFF
j_gene: TRBJ1-1
v_gene: TRBV18

CDR3aa: CASSIAGAYNEQFF
j_gene: TRBJ2-1
v_gene: TRBV19

CDR3aa: CASSLGGDRGEKNIQYF
j_gene: TRBJ2-4
v_gene: TRBV11-1

CDR3aa: CASSPVGRPWTSTDTQYF
j_gene: TRBJ2-3
v_gene: TRBV18